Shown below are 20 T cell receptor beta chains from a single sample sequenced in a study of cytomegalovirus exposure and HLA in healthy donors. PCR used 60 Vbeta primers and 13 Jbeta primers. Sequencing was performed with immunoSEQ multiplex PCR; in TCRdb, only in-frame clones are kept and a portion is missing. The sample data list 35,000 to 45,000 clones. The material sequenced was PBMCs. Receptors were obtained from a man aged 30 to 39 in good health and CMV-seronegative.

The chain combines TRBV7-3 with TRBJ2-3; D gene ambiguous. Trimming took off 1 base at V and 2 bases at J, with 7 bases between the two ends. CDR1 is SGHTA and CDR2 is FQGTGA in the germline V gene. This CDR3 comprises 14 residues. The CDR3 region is CASSLRHHTDTQYF. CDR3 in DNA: TGTGCCAGCAGCTTAAGACACCACACAGATACGCAGTATTTT.

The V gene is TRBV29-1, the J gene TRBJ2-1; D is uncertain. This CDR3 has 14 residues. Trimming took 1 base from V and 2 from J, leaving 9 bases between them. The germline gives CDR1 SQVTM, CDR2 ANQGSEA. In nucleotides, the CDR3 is TGCAGCGTTGAAGCGTACGGTGCCTACAATGAGCAGTTCTTC. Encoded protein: CSVEAYGAYNEQFF.

The CDR3 spells CASSVRGQETQYF. DNA of the CDR3: TGTGCCAGCAGCGTTCGGGGCCAAGAGACCCAGTACTTC. The chain carries TRBV9 and TRBJ2-5, with TRBD2 as a possible D gene (5 bases). This CDR3 contains 13 residues. CDR1 is SGDLS, CDR2 YYNGEE, per germline. Trimming took 2 bases from V and 1 from J, leaving 6 bases between them. Using reference TRBV9 and TRBJ2-5 for the parts outside the CDR3, the full variable domain is DSGVTQTPKHLITATGQRVTLRCSPRSGDLSVYWYQQSLDQGLQFLIQYYNGEERAKGNILERFSAQQFPDLHSELNLSSLELGDSALYFCASSVRGQETQYFGPGTRLLVL.

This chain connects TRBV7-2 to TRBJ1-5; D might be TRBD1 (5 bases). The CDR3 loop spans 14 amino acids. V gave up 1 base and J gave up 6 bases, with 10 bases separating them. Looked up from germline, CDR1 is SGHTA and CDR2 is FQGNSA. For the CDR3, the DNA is TGTGCCAGCAGCTTAGTAGGGGTTGGTCAGCCCCAGCATTTT. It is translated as CASSLVGVGQPQHF.

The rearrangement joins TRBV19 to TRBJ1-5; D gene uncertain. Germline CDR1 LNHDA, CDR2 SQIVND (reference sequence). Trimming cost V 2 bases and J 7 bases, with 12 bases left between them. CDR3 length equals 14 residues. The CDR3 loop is CASSILGARQPQHF. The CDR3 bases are TGTGCCAGTAGTATATTAGGAGCGAGGCAGCCCCAGCATTTT.

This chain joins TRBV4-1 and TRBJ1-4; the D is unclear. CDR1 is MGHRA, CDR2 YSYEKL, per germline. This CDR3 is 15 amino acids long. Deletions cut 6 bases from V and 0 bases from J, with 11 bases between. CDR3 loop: CASRRLEATNEKLFF. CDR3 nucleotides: TGCGCCAGCAGAAGATTGGAGGCAACTAATGAAAAACTGTTTTTT.

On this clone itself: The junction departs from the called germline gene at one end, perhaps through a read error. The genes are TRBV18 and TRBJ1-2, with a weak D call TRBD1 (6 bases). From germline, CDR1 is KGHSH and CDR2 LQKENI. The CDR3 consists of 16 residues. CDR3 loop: CASAPRDIPLNYGYTF. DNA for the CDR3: TGTGCCAGCGCACCGAGGGACATCCCATTAAACTATGGCTACACCTTC.

The CDR3 here is CASSPRTGEAFF. CDR3 in DNA: TGTGCCAGCAGCCCGCGGACAGGGGAAGCTTTCTTT. The chain has TRBV9 and TRBJ1-1; 8 positions agree with TRBD1. Germline V lookup: CDR1 SGDLS, CDR2 YYNGEE. V shed 4 bases, J shed 8 bases, and the junction held 4 bases outside the gene matches. This CDR3 comprises 12 residues.

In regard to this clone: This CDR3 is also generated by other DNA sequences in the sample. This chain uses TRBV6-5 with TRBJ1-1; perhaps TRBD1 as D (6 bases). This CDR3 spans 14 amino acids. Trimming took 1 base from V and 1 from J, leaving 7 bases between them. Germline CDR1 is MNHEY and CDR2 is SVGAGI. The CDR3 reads CASSYLQGNTEAFF. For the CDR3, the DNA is TGTGCCAGCAGTTACTTACAGGGGAACACTGAAGCTTTCTTT.

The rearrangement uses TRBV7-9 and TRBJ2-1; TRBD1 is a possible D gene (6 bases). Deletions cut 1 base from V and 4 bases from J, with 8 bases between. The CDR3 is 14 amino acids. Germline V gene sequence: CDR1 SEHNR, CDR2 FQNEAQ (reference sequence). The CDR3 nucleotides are TGTGCCAGCAGCTTAGGGACAGAGTACAATGAGCAGTTCTTC. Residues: CASSLGTEYNEQFF. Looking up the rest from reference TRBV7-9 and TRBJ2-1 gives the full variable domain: DTGVSQNPRHKITKRGQNVTFRCDPISEHNRLYWYRQTLGQGPEFLTYFQNEAQLEKSRLLSDRFSAERPKGSFSTLEIQRTEQGDSAMYLCASSLGTEYNEQFFGPGTRLTVL.

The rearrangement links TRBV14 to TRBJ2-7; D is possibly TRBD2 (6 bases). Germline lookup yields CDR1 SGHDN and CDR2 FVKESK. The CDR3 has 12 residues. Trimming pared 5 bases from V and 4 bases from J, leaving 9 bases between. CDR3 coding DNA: TGTGCCAGCAGCTCCGGGGGTTACGAGCAGTACTTC. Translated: CASSSGGYEQYF. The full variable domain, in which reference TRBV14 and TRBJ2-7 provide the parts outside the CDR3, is EAGVTQFPSHSVIEKGQTVTLRCDPISGHDNLYWYRRVMGKEIKFLLHFVKESKQDESGMPNNRFLAERTGGTYSTLKVQPAELEDSGVYFCASSSGGYEQYFGPGTRLTVT.

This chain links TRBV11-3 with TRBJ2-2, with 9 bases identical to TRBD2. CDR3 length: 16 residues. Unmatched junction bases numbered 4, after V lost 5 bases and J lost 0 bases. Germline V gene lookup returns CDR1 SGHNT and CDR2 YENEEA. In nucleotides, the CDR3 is TGTGCCAGCAGCCGAAGACTAGCGGCGAACACCGGGGAGCTGTTTTTT. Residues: CASSRRLAANTGELFF.

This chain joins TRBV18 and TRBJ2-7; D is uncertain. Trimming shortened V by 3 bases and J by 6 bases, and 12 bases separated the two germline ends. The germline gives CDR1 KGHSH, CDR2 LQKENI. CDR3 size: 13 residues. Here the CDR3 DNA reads TGTGCCAGCTCACCGACGACTGTTGCCGAGCAGTACTTC. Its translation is CASSPTTVAEQYF.

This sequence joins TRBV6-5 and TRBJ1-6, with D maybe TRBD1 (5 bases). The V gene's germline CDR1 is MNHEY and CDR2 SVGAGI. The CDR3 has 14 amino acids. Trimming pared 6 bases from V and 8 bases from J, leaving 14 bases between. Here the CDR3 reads CASSPQETHSPLHF. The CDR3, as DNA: TGTGCCAGCAGCCCACAGGAGACGCATTCACCCCTCCACTTT.

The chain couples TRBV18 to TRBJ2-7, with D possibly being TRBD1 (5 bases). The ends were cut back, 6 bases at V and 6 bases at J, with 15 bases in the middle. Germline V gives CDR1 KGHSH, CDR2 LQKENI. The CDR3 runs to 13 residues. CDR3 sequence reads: CASSQFAGCEQYF. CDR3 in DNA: TGTGCCAGCTCGCAATTTGCAGGGTGCGAGCAGTACTTC.

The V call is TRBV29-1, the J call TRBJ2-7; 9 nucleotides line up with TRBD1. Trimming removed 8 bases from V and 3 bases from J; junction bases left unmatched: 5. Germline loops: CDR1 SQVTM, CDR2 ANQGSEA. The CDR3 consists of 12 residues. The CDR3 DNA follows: TGCAGCTCACTGGGACAGGGCTACGAGCAGTACTTC. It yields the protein CSSLGQGYEQYF.

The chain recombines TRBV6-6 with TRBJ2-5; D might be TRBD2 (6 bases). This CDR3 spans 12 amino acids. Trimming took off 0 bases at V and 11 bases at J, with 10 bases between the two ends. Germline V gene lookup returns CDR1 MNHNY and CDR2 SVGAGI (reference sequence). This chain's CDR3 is CASSYSGREQYF. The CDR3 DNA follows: TGTGCCAGCAGTTACTCAGGCCGGGAGCAGTACTTC.

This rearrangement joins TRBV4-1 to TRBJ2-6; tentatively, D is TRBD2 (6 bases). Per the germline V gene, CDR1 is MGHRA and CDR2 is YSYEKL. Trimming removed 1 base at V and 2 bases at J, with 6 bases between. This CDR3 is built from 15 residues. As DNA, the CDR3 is TGCGCCAGCAGCCAAGGGGGGGCTGGGGCCAACGTCCTGACTTTC. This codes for CASSQGGAGANVLTF.

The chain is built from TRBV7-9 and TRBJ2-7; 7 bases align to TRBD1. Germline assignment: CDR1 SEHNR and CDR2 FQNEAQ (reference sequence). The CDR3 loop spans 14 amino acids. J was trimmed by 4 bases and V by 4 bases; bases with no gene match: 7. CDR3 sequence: CASSYRGQIYEQYF. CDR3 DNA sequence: TGTGCCAGCAGCTACAGGGGACAGATTTACGAGCAGTACTTC. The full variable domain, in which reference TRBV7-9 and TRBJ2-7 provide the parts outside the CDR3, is DTGVSQNPRHKITKRGQNVTFRCDPISEHNRLYWYRQTLGQGPEFLTYFQNEAQLEKSRLLSDRFSAERPKGSFSTLEIQRTEQGDSAMYLCASSYRGQIYEQYFGPGTRLTVT.

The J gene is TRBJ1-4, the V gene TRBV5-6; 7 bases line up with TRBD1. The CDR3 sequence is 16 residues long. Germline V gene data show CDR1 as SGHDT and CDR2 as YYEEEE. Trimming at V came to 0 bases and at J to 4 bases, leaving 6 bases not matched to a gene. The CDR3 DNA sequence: TGTGCCAGCAGCTTGGGAGCCGGGACAGTTAATGAAAAACTGTTTTTT. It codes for CASSLGAGTVNEKLFF.